These 20 T cell receptor beta chains originate from one sample sequenced in a study of OX40 agonist ivuxolimab in advanced cancers. TCRdb keeps only in-frame clones here, not all; method: immunoSEQ multiplex PCR. The sample holds roughly 19,000 clones; 70% to 80% are singletons and the top ten take around 15%. Source: CD4+ or CD8+ T cells sorted from blood, taken in a trial of the OX40 agonist ivuxolimab. These receptors were taken from an adult with an advanced solid tumor such as melanoma, head and neck, liver or kidney cancer.

The chain is built from TRBV5-8 and TRBJ2-7, with 7 bases fitting TRBD1. J was trimmed by 2 bases and V by 4 bases; bases with no gene match: 3. The CDR3 is made up of 13 amino acids. The germline V gene encodes CDR1 SGHTS and CDR2 YDEGEE. The CDR3 reads CASSPGTAYEQYF. The CDR3 bases are TGTGCCAGCAGCCCTGGGACAGCCTACGAGCAGTACTTC.

Concerning this clone itself: Possible read error: a much larger clone is one base away. The chain has TRBV4-2 and TRBJ2-5; 12 bases match TRBD2. The ends lost 1 base at V and 5 bases at J; junction bases unmatched: 8. The CDR3 is 17 residues long. Germline loops: CDR1 LGHNA, CDR2 YNFKEQ. The CDR3 spells CASSQAGASGRGETQYF. The CDR3 DNA is TGTGCCAGCAGCCAAGCGGGGGCTAGCGGGAGGGGGGAGACCCAGTACTTC.

This chain joins TRBV9 and TRBJ1-5, with D uncertain. Germline V gene data show CDR1 as SGDLS and CDR2 as YYNGEE. The CDR3 is 11 amino acids. Trimming removed 4 bases from V and 2 bases from J, with 1 base in between. The CDR3 region has the DNA TGTGCCAGCAGCCGCAATCAGCCCCAGCATTTT. As protein: CASSRNQPQHF. The complete variable domain, with remaining parts taken from reference TRBV9 and TRBJ1-5, reads DSGVTQTPKHLITATGQRVTLRCSPRSGDLSVYWYQQSLDQGLQFLIQYYNGEERAKGNILERFSAQQFPDLHSELNLSSLELGDSALYFCASSRNQPQHFGDGTRLSIL.

This clone was seen a handful of times. The genes are TRBV7-9 and TRBJ2-7, with D perhaps matching TRBD2 (5 bases). The CDR3 is made up of 15 amino acids. The germline V and J ends were trimmed by 2 bases and 5 bases, with 16 bases remaining between them. Germline V lookup: CDR1 SEHNR, CDR2 FQNEAQ (reference sequence). CDR3 DNA sequence: TGTGCCAGCAGCTTAAAGGTTAGCGCGGCCGACGAGCAGTACTTC. The encoded protein is CASSLKVSAADEQYF.

The chain combines TRBV11-2 with TRBJ2-2; TRBD2 is a possible D gene (5 bases). This CDR3 contains 17 residues. V lost 4 bases to trimming and J lost 4 bases, with 19 bases between them. Germline assignment: CDR1 SGHAT and CDR2 FQNNGV. The CDR3: CASSSYTPGVSTGELFF. CDR3 nucleotides: TGTGCCAGCAGCTCTTACACACCCGGGGTTAGCACCGGGGAGCTGTTTTTT.

The CDR3 loop is CASSIDPPGGKGSYEQYF. The CDR3 region has the DNA TGTGCCAGTAGTATAGATCCTCCGGGAGGGAAGGGGTCCTACGAGCAGTACTTC. This rearrangement joins TRBV19 to TRBJ2-7, with TRBD2 matching 8 bases. The germline V gene has CDR1 LNHDA and CDR2 SQIVND (reference sequence). The J segment lost 1 base and the V segment lost 0 bases, leaving 11 bases of the junction unmatched. This CDR3 spans 18 amino acids.

The sample holds one count of this clone. The chain links TRBV7-9 to TRBJ2-7; 12 nucleotides line up with TRBD2. CDR1 SEHNR and CDR2 FQNEAQ come from the germline V gene (reference sequence). The CDR3 covers 18 residues. V shed 5 bases, J shed 6 bases, and the junction held 17 bases outside the gene matches. Here the CDR3 DNA reads TGTGCCAGCAGCAGTAATCCGGGACTAGCGGGCCCAGCTGGCGAGCAGTACTTC. As protein: CASSSNPGLAGPAGEQYF.

The rearrangement uses TRBV7-7 and TRBJ2-7; a weak D match, TRBD1 (5 bases). Trimming removed 5 bases at V and 4 bases at J, with 12 bases between. The CDR3 is made up of 13 amino acids. The germline gives CDR1 SSHAT, CDR2 FNYEAQ (reference sequence). CDR3 sequence reads: CASSIRVGYEQYF. As DNA, the CDR3 is TGTGCCAGCAGCATCAGGGTCGGTTACGAGCAGTACTTC.

In its sample, this clone ranks as medium-sized. The chain is built from TRBV28 and TRBJ1-1, with D uncertain. The CDR3 runs 12 residues. Germline V CDR1 and CDR2: MDHEN, SYDVKM. Trimming removed 3 bases from V and 3 bases from J, with 5 bases in between. The CDR3 protein is CASSLGDTEAFF. The CDR3 bases are TGTGCCAGCAGTTTGGGAGACACTGAAGCTTTCTTT.

This sequence joins TRBV7-8 and TRBJ2-6; D is ambiguous. This CDR3 comprises 12 residues. The V and J ends lost 3 bases and 11 bases respectively, with 8 bases between them. Looked up from germline, CDR1 is SGHVS and CDR2 is FQNEAQ. The CDR3 loop reads CASSFNIDVLTF. The CDR3 DNA reads as TGTGCCAGCAGCTTCAACATCGACGTCCTGACTTTC.

V is TRBV7-6 and J is TRBJ1-1; no clear D gene. Germline CDR1 is SGHVS and CDR2 is FNYEAQ. This CDR3 contains 14 residues. The V end was cut by 1 base, the J end by 0 bases, with 6 bases between. In nucleotides, the CDR3 is TGTGCCAGCAGCTTAGGACGGCTGAACACTGAAGCTTTCTTT. Its translation is CASSLGRLNTEAFF.

This clone was seen a few times. The chain links TRBV6-6 to TRBJ1-1; D unclear. The CDR3 contains 12 residues. From germline, CDR1 is MNHNY and CDR2 SVGAGI (reference sequence). Trimming left V 0 bases short and J 8 bases short, with 7 bases between. The CDR3 here is CASSYSRQEAFF. The CDR3 DNA reads TGTGCCAGCAGTTACTCGAGGCAGGAAGCTTTCTTT.

The table lists this clone with a few counts. The rearrangement links TRBV11-2 to TRBJ2-3; TRBD2 agrees at 9 bases. Germline V gene lookup returns CDR1 SGHAT and CDR2 FQNNGV. The CDR3 consists of 17 residues. With V trimmed by 1 base and J by 3 bases, 8 bases remained unmatched. The CDR3 coding sequence is TGTGCCAGCAGCTTAGCGGTAGCGGGAGAGGGGACAGATACGCAGTATTTT. This sequence encodes CASSLAVAGEGTDTQYF.

V usage is TRBV28 and J usage is TRBJ1-1; a weak D match, TRBD1 (5 bases). V was pared by 4 bases and J by 0 bases, with 9 bases between. Germline lookup yields CDR1 MDHEN and CDR2 SYDVKM. This CDR3 has 14 amino acids. The CDR3 DNA reads as TGTGCCAGCAGTTCCCTCAGGGTGAACACTGAAGCTTTCTTT. Translating gives CASSSLRVNTEAFF.

There are a few counts of this clone. CDR3 sequence reads: CASSVGEGWSTEAFF. Written as DNA, the CDR3 is TGTGCCAGCAGCGTAGGGGAGGGGTGGAGCACTGAAGCTTTCTTT. V usage is TRBV9 and J usage is TRBJ1-1; a possible D gene is TRBD1 (5 bases). V shed 0 bases and J shed 4 bases, with 13 bases lying between them. Germline V CDR1 and CDR2: SGDLS, YYNGEE. This CDR3 is built from 15 residues.

CDR3 sequence: CASSSLGLNTDTQYF. The CDR3 nucleotides read TGTGCCAGCAGCTCCCTCGGGCTTAACACAGATACGCAGTATTTT. V and J are TRBV7-8 and TRBJ2-3; D call uncertain. V was shortened by 4 bases and J by 2 bases, with 13 bases between the two germline ends. CDR1 and CDR2 from the germline V gene are SGHVS and FQNEAQ. The CDR3 sequence is 15 residues long.

The rearrangement joins TRBV6-6 to TRBJ2-3; D uncertain. Germline lookup yields CDR1 MNHNY and CDR2 SVGAGI (reference sequence). V lost 6 bases and J 2 bases, leaving 9 bases between the germline ends. The CDR3 has 13 residues. As DNA, the CDR3 is TGTGCCAGCAGAACATGGACCACAGATACGCAGTATTTT. Translation gives CASRTWTTDTQYF.

This clone was seen only a few times. The V and J genes are TRBV4-1 and TRBJ2-3; 7 bases align to TRBD2. The CDR3 contains 16 residues. The trim removed 4 bases at V and 1 base at J, leaving 8 bases unmatched. Germline lookup yields CDR1 MGHRA and CDR2 YSYEKL. CDR3 amino acids: CASSLLAVGGTDTQYF. Here the CDR3 DNA reads TGCGCCAGCAGCCTCCTAGCGGTTGGGGGCACAGATACGCAGTATTTT.

The chain links TRBV9 to TRBJ2-7; the match to TRBD2 covers 13 bases. The J segment lost 5 bases and the V segment lost 4 bases, leaving 3 bases of the junction unmatched. From germline, CDR1 is SGDLS and CDR2 YYNGEE. The CDR3 has 14 residues. The DNA of the CDR3 is TGTGCCAGCAGCCCGGGGACTAGCGGGAACGAGCAGTACTTC. This translates into CASSPGTSGNEQYF. The complete variable domain, with remaining parts taken from reference TRBV9 and TRBJ2-7, reads DSGVTQTPKHLITATGQRVTLRCSPRSGDLSVYWYQQSLDQGLQFLIQYYNGEERAKGNILERFSAQQFPDLHSELNLSSLELGDSALYFCASSPGTSGNEQYFGPGTRLTVT.

The V call is TRBV28, the J call TRBJ2-6, with D maybe TRBD1 (5 bases). The CDR3 contains 16 residues. V was clipped by 1 base and J by 2 bases, with 9 bases between them. The germline gives CDR1 MDHEN, CDR2 SYDVKM. In nucleotides, the CDR3 is TGTGCCAGCAGTTTATCTTCAGGGCCTGGGGCCAACGTCCTGACTTTC. Protein sequence: CASSLSSGPGANVLTF. Supplemented by reference TRBV28 and TRBJ2-6, the full variable domain reads DVKVTQSSRYLVKRTGEKVFLECVQDMDHENMFWYRQDPGLGLRLIYFSYDVKMKEKGDIPEGYSVSREKKERFSLILESASTNQTSMYLCASSLSSGPGANVLTFGAGSRLTVL.